This T cell receptor beta chain was recovered during a study of spatial heterogeneity in lung cancer. General observations from the study: In tumors, expanded intratumoral alpha and beta TCR counts tracked mutation counts.

V lost 3 bases and J 5 bases, leaving 4 bases between the germline ends. Germline CDR1 SNHLY, CDR2 FYNNEI. This CDR3 has 11 amino acids. This clonotype has at least ten counts. The antigen remains undetermined. The time point: sample taken at primary tumor resection. Via MiXCR, TCRdb re-called the 5' RACE reads, giving one row per CDR3 protein. The table records about 8,100 distinct CDR3 sequences, 12% of them present only once. The receptor comes from a male donor with early-stage non-small cell lung cancer. The material was lung tumor tissue, obtained at surgery. V gene TRBV2 combines with J gene TRBJ2-5, with D unclear. The CDR3 loop is CASSDWETQYF. CDR3 nucleotide sequence: TGTGCCAGCAGTGATTGGGAGACCCAGTACTTC.